Below are 2 T cell receptor beta chains sequenced from a single sample in a study of T cells in narcolepsy. The assay was immunoSEQ multiplex PCR, and TCRdb's table has in-frame clones only and misses some. The sample records tens of thousands of clones, roughly 78% being singletons. The material sequenced was memory (CD45RA-) CD4+ T cells from blood. These receptors all stem from a human donor in good health.

The chain recombines TRBV9 with TRBJ1-2; D is undetermined. Per the germline V gene, CDR1 is SGDLS and CDR2 is YYNGEE. The ends were cut back, 3 bases at V and 1 base at J, with 13 bases in the middle. This CDR3 comprises 15 residues. CDR3 amino acids: CASSAQASSNYGYTF. CDR3 DNA sequence: TGTGCCAGCAGCGCTCAGGCAAGTAGTAACTATGGCTACACCTTC.

The V and J genes are TRBV10-3 and TRBJ2-2; no definite D call. The CDR3 contains 13 residues. V lost 3 bases to trimming and J lost 4 bases, with 6 bases between them. Germline V CDR1 and CDR2: ENHRY, SYGVKD. CDR3 sequence (DNA): TGTGCCATCAGTGACCTAGGCACCGGGGAGCTGTTTTTT. Protein product: CAISDLGTGELFF.